Listed below are T cell receptor beta chains from one sample, sequenced in a study of T cell responses to AZD1222 COVID-19 vaccine. The protocol was immunoSEQ multiplex PCR, while the TCRdb copy is restricted to in-frame clones and leaves out a portion. In the table there are some 83,000 clones, around 91% of which are singletons. This specimen was peripheral blood, taken 28 days after the second AZD1222 dose. The source is an adult who received the AZD1222 COVID-19 vaccine. The conserved cysteine and the conserved F or W are not part of the CDR3 here. D genes are given only for firm matches.

d_gene	v_gene	CDR3aa
NA	TRBV27	ASSLRRAYGYT
NA	TRBV10-3	AISGGGRGSGANVLT
NA	TRBV5-5	ASSFPSQGGTQH
NA	TRBV3-1/TRBV3-2	ASSQDRVGGYT
TRBD2	TRBV7-2	ASSSWTSVQETQY
NA	TRBV7-8	ASGRGPGIRFGTDTQY
TRBD1	TRBV9	ASSVSGGNTGELF
NA	TRBV5-4	ASSRGRENLD
NA	TRBV14	ASSQDLWVPGRTGELF
TRBD1	TRBV18	ASSDADRVYGYT
TRBD1	TRBV5-1	ASTPRGGSDGYT
NA	TRBV6-1	ASSEWLIPYNEQF